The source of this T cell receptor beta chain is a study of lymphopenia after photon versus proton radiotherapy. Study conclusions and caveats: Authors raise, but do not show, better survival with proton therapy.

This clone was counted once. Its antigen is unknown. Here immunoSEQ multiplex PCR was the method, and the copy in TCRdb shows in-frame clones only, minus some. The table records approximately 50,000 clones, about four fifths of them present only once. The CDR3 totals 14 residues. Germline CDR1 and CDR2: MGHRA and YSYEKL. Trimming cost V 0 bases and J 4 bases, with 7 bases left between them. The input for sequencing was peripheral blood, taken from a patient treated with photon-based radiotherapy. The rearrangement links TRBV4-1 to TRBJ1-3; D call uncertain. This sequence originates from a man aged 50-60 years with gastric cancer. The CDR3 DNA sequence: TGCGCCAGCAGCCAAGATCGCCCAGGAAACACCATATATTTT. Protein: CASSQDRPGNTIYF.